This T cell receptor (beta chain) appears in the sequencing data of a study of T cell changes during pregnancy in multiple sclerosis. Clones were read by immunoSEQ multiplex PCR, and TCRdb kept only the in-frame ones, dropping some. The sample has more than 90,000 clones, about 92% seen once. Trimming shortened V by 4 bases and J by 6 bases, and 13 bases separated the two germline ends. This CDR3 comprises 14 residues. The V gene's germline CDR1 is SGHTA and CDR2 FQGNSA. The source material was peripheral blood, sampled in the first trimester of pregnancy. V usage is TRBV7-2 and J usage is TRBJ1-3; possibly TRBD1 for D (5 bases). The source of this sequence is a female donor with multiple sclerosis, enrolled in a pregnancy study. The CDR3 nucleotides read TGTGCCAGCAGCTCCTTACCGACAGTAAACACCATATATTTT. Translated: CASSSLPTVNTIYF.